This TCR beta chain was captured in a study of blood T cell repertoires in COVID-19 (dated by TCRdb to the early 2020s). Some background on the complete study: Collaborator samples came from the United States, Italy and Spain and covered acute and convalescent phases of COVID-19. The prospective study material was composed of cDNA or gDNA derived from T cells, B-cell-depleted T cells, or PBMCs. Deeply sampled blood TCRbeta repertoires from subjects exposed to, actively infected with, or recovered from COVID-19 were included in the dataset. A freely available public database, intended as a resource for researchers studying the immune response to SARS-CoV-2, is where the repertoires were released. The samples were drawn from the first 160 participants of the ongoing ImmuneRACE study and from 1,200 or so subjects provided by 6 global collaborators. A de-identified subject ID, COVID-19 status, age in years and sex were almost always included in the sample metadata. Where available, HLA class I and class II types were obtained from metadata supplied by the sample provider rather than from assay-based typing.

Here is what the overall study found, with its caveats: The amount of clinical and demographic metadata varied by source and participant and was provided uncurated.

The immunoSEQ Assay, a bias-controlled multiplex PCR, was used to amplify TCRbeta CDR3 regions from genomic DNA. Per the original workflow: Within the assay, amplification of reference gene primers was used to estimate how many nucleated cells each sample contained. To quantify the absolute abundance of each unique TCRbeta CDR3 rearrangement, sequence reads were collapsed and filtered. For each sample, productive Simpson clonality was calculated by taking the square root of Simpson's diversity index across productive rearrangements. Imported from immuneACCESS, the table was reduced by TCRdb to in-frame sequences with V and J called. These copies leave out some clones; in studies compared against another copy, an unresolved V gene accounts for under half, and the cause of the remainder is not known. The DNA gave D and trimming, while V, J and clone size come from that table. The sample has some 77,000 clones on record, 90% of them singletons. The ten largest account for approximately 4.3% of the sample.

The collaborating institutions used their own protocols to collect whole blood in K2EDTA tubes. Collaborator samples were shipped for TCRbeta analysis as frozen whole blood, isolated PBMCs, or DNA extracted from either sample type. With regard to this clone: Its target antigen remains unknown. No much larger clone exists at a distance of one base, and base qualities are not known.

The CDR3 runs 13 residues from the cysteine to the phenylalanine. The sequence is cut down to CDR3 DNA, 39 bases in frame from base 1. This TCR was recovered from an elderly woman with active or convalescent COVID-19. Rearrangement joined TRBV12-1 to TRBJ1-2. TRBV12-1 is shown as a pseudogene. Sequenced input: peripheral blood. The CDR3 here reads CASSCRGTYGYTF. DNA sequence: TGTGCCAGCAGCTGCCGAGGCACCTATGGCTACACCTTC.